The clone carrying this T cell receptor (beta chain) showed up just a few times. As handled by the study authors: Estimation of nucleated cell counts was performed using reference gene primer amplification. The protocol was immunoSEQ multiplex PCR, while the TCRdb copy is restricted to in-frame clones and leaves out a portion. The V and J calls and clone size are taken from that table; D and trimming were inferred from the DNA. The sample contains some 200,000 clones, about four fifths of which appear only once. The data derive from a study of blood T cell repertoires in COVID-19. Whole-study context: Donors in the United States, Italy and Spain gave samples during acute or convalescent COVID-19. Sources were T cells, B-cell-depleted T cells, or PBMCs; the material itself was cDNA or gDNA.

The V gene's germline CDR1 is DFQATT and CDR2 SNEGSKA (reference sequence). The CDR3 is 13 amino acids. Trimming removed 4 bases from V and 5 bases from J; junction bases left unmatched: 7. Seattle participants joined during active infection and were tracked over time. V usage is TRBV20-1 and J usage is TRBJ2-5; 7 bases line up with TRBD1. The sequence came from a woman aged 80 or over with COVID-19, enrolled during active disease. The sequencing sample was made of peripheral blood. The CDR3 sequence is CSAIEQGWETQYF. CDR3 in DNA: TGCAGTGCTATTGAACAGGGGTGGGAGACCCAGTACTTC.